This TCR beta chain is from a study of blood T cell repertoires in COVID-19. Looking at the study overall: Whether acute or convalescent, the COVID-19 samples came from the United States, Italy and Spain. The cDNA or gDNA used as material had been derived from T cells, B-cell-depleted T cells, or PBMCs.

This CDR3 has 14 amino acids. The junction had 1 base not matched to a gene; V was cut back by 4 bases and J by 2 bases. CDR1 is SNHLY, CDR2 FYNNEI, per germline. A word on this clone: The sample carries other DNA sequences with the same CDR3.

Only in-frame clones appear in the TCRdb table, and some are missing; sequencing was by immunoSEQ multiplex PCR. This sample has about 240,000 clones; around 88% occur once, and the top ten carry about 2.9%. The chain has TRBV2 and TRBJ1-2, with 10 bases identical to TRBD1. Sequencing used peripheral blood. The sequence was collected from a woman aged 25 to 45 who had recovered from COVID-19. The CDR3 loop is CASSGQGANYGYTF. CDR3 bases: TGTGCCAGCAGTGGACAGGGGGCCAACTATGGCTACACCTTC.